This T cell receptor (beta chain) was captured by sequencing in a study of T cell changes during pregnancy in multiple sclerosis. Germline lookup yields CDR1 SEHNR and CDR2 FQNEAQ (reference sequence). The CDR3 has 15 amino acids. With 5 bases removed from V and 5 bases from J, the gap between germline ends came to 18 bases. The protocol was immunoSEQ multiplex PCR, while the TCRdb copy is restricted to in-frame clones and leaves out a portion. The top ten hold around 0.48% of the sample, which has tens of thousands of clones, roughly 94% seen once. The source of this sequence is a female donor with multiple sclerosis, enrolled in a pregnancy study. The chain has TRBV7-9 and TRBJ1-1, with D perhaps TRBD1 (6 bases). The specimen comprised CD4+ T cells from peripheral blood mononuclear cells, sampled in the first trimester of pregnancy. In nucleotides, the CDR3 is TGTGCCAGCAGCCTTAAGGGATTCCAGGGGACTGAAGCTTTCTTT. Residues: CASSLKGFQGTEAFF.